Listed here are 18 T cell receptor beta chains from one sample, sequenced in a study of T cells in Graves' hyperthyroidism and ophthalmopathy. The TCR beta CDR3 regions underwent amplification using RNA transcripts as the source. A set of HTBI primers served as the primers for a first-round RT-PCR of the TCR CDR3. TCRdb itself ran the multiplex PCR reads through MiXCR, one entry per CDR3 protein. Of fewer than 750,000 distinct CDR3 sequences listed, approximately 44% are singletons. Sequenced material: peripheral blood or thyroid tissue (not recorded which). The origin of the receptors is a woman aged 18-30 years with Graves' hyperthyroidism.

This clonotype was observed many times. The chain is built from TRBV10-3 and TRBJ2-7; D is perhaps TRBD1 or TRBD2 (5 bases each). V was cut by 2 bases and J by 4 bases, with 12 bases left in between. This CDR3 comprises 14 residues. Germline CDR1 reads ENHRY; CDR2 reads SYGVKD. The CDR3: CAISEAGGGYEQYF. The CDR3 coding sequence is TGTGCCATCAGTGAGGCTGGGGGTGGGTACGAGCAGTACTTC.

CDR3 sequence reads: CSHGGSPNYGYTF. The DNA for the CDR3 is TGCAGTCATGGGGGCAGTCCTAACTATGGCTACACCTTC. The V call is TRBV20-1, the J call TRBJ1-2, with D perhaps matching TRBD1 (6 bases). The CDR3 covers 13 residues. Trimming left V 8 bases short and J 0 bases short, with 13 bases between. Germline assignment: CDR1 DFQATT and CDR2 SNEGSKA (reference sequence).

The chain is built from TRBV20-1 and TRBJ1-4; 9 positions match TRBD1. Trimming took 6 bases from V and 6 from J; bases not matched to a gene: 8. CDR1 is DFQATT, CDR2 SNEGSKA, per germline (reference sequence). The CDR3 sequence is 14 residues long. The DNA of the CDR3 is TGCAGTGCCAGTACAGGGGGCGCGGATGAAAAACTGTTTTTT. Amino acids: CSASTGGADEKLFF.

The rearrangement links TRBV27 to TRBJ1-1, with unresolved D. The ends were cut back, 2 bases at V and 2 bases at J, with 9 bases in the middle. This CDR3 spans 14 amino acids. The germline V gene encodes CDR1 MNHEY and CDR2 SMNVEV (reference sequence). The chain's CDR3 is CASSLVSSNTEAFF. CDR3 bases: TGTGCCAGCAGTTTAGTAAGCTCTAACACTGAAGCTTTCTTT.

The table lists this clonotype with many counts. The chain recombines TRBV15 with TRBJ1-1; no clear D. Trimming took 1 base from V and 6 from J, leaving 12 bases between them. This CDR3 has 14 amino acids. The germline V gene encodes CDR1 LNHNV and CDR2 YYDKDF (reference sequence). CDR3 region: CATSRAAPPAEAFF. The CDR3 region has the DNA TGTGCCACCAGCAGAGCTGCACCCCCTGCTGAAGCTTTCTTT.

This rearrangement joins TRBV7-3 to TRBJ2-3; 9 bases are shared with TRBD1. Germline values: CDR1 SGHTA, CDR2 FQGTGA. The V gene end was trimmed by 4 bases and the J gene end by 4 bases; junction bases not matched to a gene: 9. This CDR3 is 16 amino acids long. The CDR3 protein is CASSYGTGIGADTQYF. The CDR3 DNA follows: TGTGCCAGCAGCTACGGGACAGGGATTGGCGCAGATACGCAGTATTTT.

In its sample, this clonotype was seen many times. The V and J genes are TRBV19 and TRBJ1-4; D might be TRBD1 (6 bases). With 9 bases removed from V and 3 bases from J, the gap between germline ends came to 14 bases. The CDR3 is 14 amino acids. CDR1 is LNHDA and CDR2 is SQIVND in the germline V gene (reference sequence). CDR3 bases: TGTGCCAGCCGAGGGGGGCAGGCTAATGAAAAACTGTTTTTT. It codes for CASRGGQANEKLFF.

In its sample, this clonotype was seen many times. This chain joins TRBV24-1 and TRBJ1-2; 10 bases match TRBD1. This CDR3 spans 16 amino acids. Trimming took 1 base from V and 2 from J; bases not matched to a gene: 3. From germline, CDR1 is KGHDR and CDR2 SFDVKD. CDR3 residues: CATSDFGTGDNYGYTF. CDR3 sequence (DNA): TGTGCCACCAGTGATTTCGGGACAGGGGACAACTATGGCTACACCTTC.

This clonotype was detected ten times or more. The CDR3 coding sequence is TGTGCCACCAGCACTCCCCGGACGGTCTATGGCTACACCTTC. It specifies CATSTPRTVYGYTF. V and J are TRBV15 and TRBJ1-2, with D unresolved. This CDR3 is 14 amino acids long. The V end lost 4 bases, the J end lost 4 bases, and 13 bases lay between the germline ends. The germline gives CDR1 LNHNV, CDR2 YYDKDF (reference sequence).

Turning to this clonotype: The germline gene is not matched at one end of the junction; a read error may be the cause. The chain employs TRBV5-1 and TRBJ1-5; tentatively, D is TRBD1 (5 bases). The CDR3 contains 15 residues. Germline V gives CDR1 SGHRS, CDR2 YFSETQ. DNA for the CDR3: TGCGCCAGCAGCCAAGATCCAGGGAGCAATCAGCCCAAGCATTTT. Protein product: CASSQDPGSNQPKHF.

This clonotype was seen at least ten times. The V call is TRBV19, the J call TRBJ2-5; D unresolved. Germline lookup yields CDR1 LNHDA and CDR2 SQIVND (reference sequence). The V end was cut by 8 bases, the J end by 1 base, with 2 bases between. The CDR3 length is 10 residues. The CDR3 bases are TGTGCCAGTGGCCAAGAGACCCAGTACTTC. It is translated as CASGQETQYF.

The chain uses TRBV7-8 and TRBJ2-1; 8 nucleotides agree with TRBD1. This CDR3 contains 16 residues. Germline trimming cut 5 bases from V and 4 bases from J; bases unmatched to any gene: 10. The V gene's germline CDR1 is SGHVS and CDR2 FQNEAQ. The CDR3 loop reads CASSPTDRVSYNEQFF. The CDR3 DNA reads TGTGCCAGCAGCCCAACGGACAGGGTGTCTTACAATGAGCAGTTCTTC.

The V call is TRBV7-3, the J call TRBJ1-1; 7 bases align to TRBD1. The J segment lost 4 bases and the V segment lost 2 bases, leaving 13 bases of the junction unmatched. The V gene's germline CDR1 is SGHTA and CDR2 FQGTGA. This CDR3 has 17 residues. CDR3 region: CASSLDRVSRYFTEAFF. In DNA form, the CDR3 reads TGTGCCAGCAGCTTAGACAGGGTGAGCCGGTATTTCACTGAAGCTTTCTTT.

This clonotype was seen at least ten times. The rearrangement links TRBV2 to TRBJ2-7, with D tentatively TRBD1 or TRBD2 (5 bases each). The CDR3 covers 15 residues. CDR1 and CDR2 from the germline V gene are SNHLY and FYNNEI. Trimming shortened V by 6 bases and J by 6 bases, and 21 bases separated the two germline ends. The CDR3, as DNA: TGTGCCAGCAGGTCGGGGCGTGGGGGTTCGGGCGAGCAGTACTTC. It codes for CASRSGRGGSGEQYF.

This clonotype was observed a handful of times. The chain has TRBV25-1 and TRBJ2-7, with TRBD1 matching over 7 bases. This CDR3 has 14 amino acids. V lost 5 bases to trimming and J lost 4 bases; unmatched junction nucleotides: 8. Germline V gene lookup returns CDR1 MGHDK and CDR2 SYGVNS. In DNA, the CDR3 is TGTGCCAGCAGTTACAGGGGACCTCTTTACGAGCAGTACTTC. Translated: CASSYRGPLYEQYF.

This clonotype was seen many times. This chain links TRBV5-1 with TRBJ1-1; D gene uncertain. Germline lookup yields CDR1 SGHRS and CDR2 YFSETQ. Trimming stripped 4 bases from V and 3 bases from J, with 10 bases between. This CDR3 comprises 13 residues. The CDR3 DNA reads TGCGCCAGCAGCATTCGAGTGGACACTGAAGCTTTCTTT. This codes for CASSIRVDTEAFF.

A single count supports this clonotype. The CDR3 DNA reads TGTGCCAGCAGCTCCTCTTTACGGGACGAGCAGTACTTC. Protein product: CASSSSLRDEQYF. V gene TRBV7-3 combines with J gene TRBJ2-7; no reliable D call. Germline CDR1 SGHTA, CDR2 FQGTGA. V was trimmed by 4 bases and J by 5 bases, leaving 12 bases between them. The length of the CDR3 is 13 residues.

A word on this clonotype: At one of its ends the junction is not consistent with the germline gene, which may arise from a read error. The rearrangement joins TRBV5-5 to TRBJ2-6; D remains ambiguous. Germline CDR1 and CDR2: SGHKS and YYEKEE (reference sequence). The CDR3 consists of 15 residues. The CDR3 nucleotides are TGTGCCTGCAGCTTCCTGGGGTCCGGGGCCAACGTCCTGACTTTC. Its translation is CACSFLGSGANVLTF.